This TCR beta chain was captured in a study of blood T cell repertoires in COVID-19. Study information: Spain, Italy and the United States supplied samples that represented acute and convalescent COVID-19. PBMCs, B-cell-depleted T cells, or T cells were the source of the cDNA or gDNA that made up the material.

V lost 2 bases and J 6 bases, leaving 8 bases between the germline ends. Per germline, CDR1 MNHEY and CDR2 SVGEGT. The CDR3 totals 13 residues. Under the authors' procedure: From reference gene primer amplification, estimates of nucleated cell counts were derived. Profiling relied on immunoSEQ multiplex PCR, and the TCRdb table lists in-frame clones only, not all of them. The DNA was the basis for D and trimming; V, J and clone size are from that table. This sample has nearly 300,000 clones, with roughly 88% found just once. This sequence originates from a woman in her twenties or thirties who had recovered from COVID-19. The chain recombines TRBV6-2 or TRBV6-3 with TRBJ2-1; tentative D call: TRBD1 (5 bases). Sequences were obtained from peripheral blood. Here the CDR3 DNA reads TGTGCCAGCAGTTACCTCAGGGTCAATGAGCAGTTCTTC. This codes for CASSYLRVNEQFF.